This T cell receptor (beta chain) was sequenced for a study of PD-L1 blockade in urothelial cancer. Study-level background: Of roughly 31 patients, approximately 23 were males with bladder-origin urothelial cancer. Patients had been given 0 to 3 earlier chemotherapy regimens. Samples of blood were analyzed 3 weeks (second dose) and 6 weeks after treatment start.

Method: immunoSEQ multiplex PCR; TCRdb's copy keeps in-frame clones and lacks some. Of 57,000 or so clones in the sample, 82% were seen once. This material consisted of PBMCs, taken around atezolizumab (anti-PD-L1) treatment. This sequence originates from a man between 70 and 80 years old with urothelial cancer.

In DNA form, the CDR3 reads TGTGCCAGCAGCTTAGACAGGGAAAACTATGGCTACACCTTC. As protein: CASSLDRENYGYTF. This rearrangement joins TRBV7-9 to TRBJ1-2; tentative D call: TRBD1 (6 bases). The CDR3 runs 14 residues. The V end lost 1 base, the J end lost 2 bases, and 8 bases lay between the germline ends. Germline V gene lookup returns CDR1 SEHNR and CDR2 FQNEAQ (reference sequence).